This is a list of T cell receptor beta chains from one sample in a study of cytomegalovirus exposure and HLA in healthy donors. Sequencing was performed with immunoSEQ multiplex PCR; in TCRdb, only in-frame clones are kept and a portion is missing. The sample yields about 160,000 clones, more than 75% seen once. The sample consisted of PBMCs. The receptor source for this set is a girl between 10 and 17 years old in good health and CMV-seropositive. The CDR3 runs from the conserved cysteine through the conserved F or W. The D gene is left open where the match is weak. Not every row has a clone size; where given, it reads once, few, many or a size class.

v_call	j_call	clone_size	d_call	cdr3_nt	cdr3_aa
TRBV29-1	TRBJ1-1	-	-	TGCAGCGTTGCAGCAGGGTGGGGAATGAACACTGAAGCTTTCTTT	CSVAAGWGMNTEAFF
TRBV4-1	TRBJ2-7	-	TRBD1	TGCGCCAGCAGCCAAGGAGGGGGCGAAACCTACGAGCAGTACTTC	CASSQGGGETYEQYF
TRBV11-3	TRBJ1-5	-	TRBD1	TGTGCCAGCAGCACCTGGACAGGGAGGCCCAATCAGCCCCAGCATTTT	CASSTWTGRPNQPQHF
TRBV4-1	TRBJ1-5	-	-	TGCGCCAGCAGCCAAGAGGGGGCGGGCAATCAGCCCCAGCATTTT	CASSQEGAGNQPQHF
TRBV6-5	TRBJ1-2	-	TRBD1	TGTGCCAGCAGGTCGAGGGGACAGGGGGCAGGTGGCTACACCTTC	CASRSRGQGAGGYTF
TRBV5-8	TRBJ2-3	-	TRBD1	TGTGCCAGCAGCCAGGGACAGGCCACAGATACGCAGTATTTT	CASSQGQATDTQYF
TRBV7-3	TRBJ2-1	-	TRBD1	TGTGCCAGCAGCACCGGGACAGACAATGAGCAGTTCTTC	CASSTGTDNEQFF
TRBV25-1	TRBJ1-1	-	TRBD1	TGTGCCAGCAGTGGGGGACAGGGTAACTTCTGGGACACTGAAGCTTTCTTT	CASSGGQGNFWDTEAFF
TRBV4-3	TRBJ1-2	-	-	TGCGCCAGCAGATTTCGGGGGATAGGCTATGGCTACACCTTC	CASRFRGIGYGYTF
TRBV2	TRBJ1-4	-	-	TGTGCCAGCAGTGGGTTTGGGGCAGGCGCAAAACTGTTTTTT	CASSGFGAGAKLFF
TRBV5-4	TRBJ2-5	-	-	TGTGCCAGCAGCCTCCCAGGGGTAGAGACCCAGTACTTC	CASSLPGVETQYF
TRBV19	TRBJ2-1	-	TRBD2	TGTGCCAGTAGTATATGGCTAGCGGGAGATAATGAGCAGTTCTTC	CASSIWLAGDNEQFF
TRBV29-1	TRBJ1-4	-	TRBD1	TGCAGCCACAGGGGGACAACTAATGAAAAACTGTTTTTT	CSHRGTTNEKLFF
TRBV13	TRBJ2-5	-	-	TGTGCCAGCAGCTTAGGCGGGACCCAGTACTTC	CASSLGGTQYF
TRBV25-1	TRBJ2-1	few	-	TGTGCCAGCACGACAGTGTCTAACTCCTACAATGAGCAGTTCTTC	CASTTVSNSYNEQFF
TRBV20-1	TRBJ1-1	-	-	TGCAGTGGCTCGGGATTTGCTGAAGCTTTCTTT	CSGSGFAEAFF
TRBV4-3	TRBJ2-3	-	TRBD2	TGCGCCAGCAGCCAAGCTTACGGGGGGACAGATACGCAGTATTTT	CASSQAYGGTDTQYF
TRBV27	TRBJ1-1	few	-	TGTGCCGGGCAGGAGGGTATGAACACTGAAGCTTTCTTT	CAGQEGMNTEAFF
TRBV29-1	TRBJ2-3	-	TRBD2	TGCAGCGTTGAAGACCATCCGGCGGGGGGGGCAGATACGCAGTATTTT	CSVEDHPAGGADTQYF
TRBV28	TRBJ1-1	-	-	TGTGCCAGCAGTTCAAGGGGGTTCACTGAAGCTTTCTTT	CASSSRGFTEAFF
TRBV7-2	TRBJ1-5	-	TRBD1	TGTGCCAGCAGCTCCCCGGACAGGGGGAATCAGCCCCAGCATTTT	CASSSPDRGNQPQHF
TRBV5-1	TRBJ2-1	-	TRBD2	TGCGCCAGCAGCCCGGGGGTCCGGACTAGCGGAGGTTACAATGAGCAGTTCTTC	CASSPGVRTSGGYNEQFF
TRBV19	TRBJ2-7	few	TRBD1	TGTGCCAGTAGTATCATGGACAGGCCAGCCTACGAGCAGTACTTC	CASSIMDRPAYEQYF
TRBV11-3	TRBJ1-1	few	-	TGTGCCAGCAGTACGGGGGGGGCCGAGAACACTGAAGCTTTCTTT	CASSTGGAENTEAFF
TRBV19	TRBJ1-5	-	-	TGTGCCAGTAGTCCCCGGGGGGGGGCGAGCAATCAGCCCCAGCATTTT	CASSPRGGASNQPQHF
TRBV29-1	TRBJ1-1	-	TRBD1	TGCAGCGTTCAAGGTAGGGGGCAAGAAGCTTTCTTT	CSVQGRGQEAFF
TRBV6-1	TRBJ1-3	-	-	TGTGCCACCCGGTCGGAGGTGGGATCTGGAAACACCATATATTTT	CATRSEVGSGNTIYF
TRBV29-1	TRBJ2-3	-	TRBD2	TGCAGCGTTGTCGCGGGAGCATCCCCAGATACGCAGTATTTT	CSVVAGASPDTQYF
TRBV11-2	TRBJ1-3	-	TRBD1	TGTGCCAGCAGCTACCCGGGACAGGGGAACACCATATATTTT	CASSYPGQGNTIYF
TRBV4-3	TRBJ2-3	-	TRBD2	TGCGCCAGCAGCGTATCAACGGGACTAGGACCAGATACGCAGTATTTT	CASSVSTGLGPDTQYF
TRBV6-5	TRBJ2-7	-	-	TGTGCCAGTGGGGGCTTCTCCTACGAGCAGTACTTC	CASGGFSYEQYF
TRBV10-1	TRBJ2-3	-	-	TGCGCCAGCAGTGAAACAGGGACAACTTACACAGATACGCAGTATTTT	CASSETGTTYTDTQYF
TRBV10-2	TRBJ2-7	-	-	TGCGCCAGCAGTGAAGTGGCTTCAGACGAGCAGTACTTC	CASSEVASDEQYF
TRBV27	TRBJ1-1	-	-	TGTGCCAGCAGTTTATTCCCACCCCGGAGTATGAACACTGAAGCTTTCTTT	CASSLFPPRSMNTEAFF
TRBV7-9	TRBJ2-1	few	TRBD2	TGTGCCAGCAGAAAAGCGGGGGGCCTCTACAATGAGCAGTTCTTC	CASRKAGGLYNEQFF
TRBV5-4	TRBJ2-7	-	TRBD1	TGTGCCAGCAGCTTGACAGGACAGGGCTCCTACGAGCAGTACTTC	CASSLTGQGSYEQYF
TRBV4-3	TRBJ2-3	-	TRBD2	TGCGCCAGCAGCCAAGATACGGGGGGGCTCGATACGCAGTATTTT	CASSQDTGGLDTQYF
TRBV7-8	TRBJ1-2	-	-	TGTGCCAGCAGCTTAGTAGGAGGGGAGGGAGGCTACACCTTC	CASSLVGGEGGYTF
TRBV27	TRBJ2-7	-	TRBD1	TGTGCCAGCAGTTCGTTCGGTACAGGGGGGCCTTACGAGCAGTACTTC	CASSSFGTGGPYEQYF
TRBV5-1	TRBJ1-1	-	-	TGCGCCAGCAGTTCCAGGCTGAACACTGAAGCTTTCTTT	CASSSRLNTEAFF
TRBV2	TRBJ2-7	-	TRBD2	TGTGCCAGCAGTAGCGGGGGGCGATCCTACGAGCAGTACTTC	CASSSGGRSYEQYF
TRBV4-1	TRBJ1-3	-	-	TGCGCCAGCAGCCAAGATGAGGGTTTTCGCAACACCATATATTTT	CASSQDEGFRNTIYF
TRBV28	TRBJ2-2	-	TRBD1	TGTGCCAGCAGTTTCAGGCAGGGGGTAGCCGGGGAGCTGTTTTTT	CASSFRQGVAGELFF
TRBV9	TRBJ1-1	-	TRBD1	TGTGCCAGCAGCTCCAGGACAGGCCCTTTGGGCACTGAAGCTTTCTTT	CASSSRTGPLGTEAFF
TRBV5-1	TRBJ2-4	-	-	TGCGCCAGCAGCTTGGGGCAGCTCGGGGTATTAAACATTCAGTACTTC	CASSLGQLGVLNIQYF
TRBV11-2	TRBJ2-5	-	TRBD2	TGTGCCAGCAGCACCACCCGTAGCGGGGGAGAAGAGACCCAGTACTTC	CASSTTRSGGEETQYF
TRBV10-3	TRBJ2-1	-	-	TGTGCCATCAGTGAGTTGGCTAGTCCTCGCTCCTACAATGAGCAGTTCTTC	CAISELASPRSYNEQFF
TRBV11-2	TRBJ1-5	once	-	TGTGCCAGCAGCTTAGATCGGGGTGAGGGGGAACCCCAGCATTTT	CASSLDRGEGEPQHF
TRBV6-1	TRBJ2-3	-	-	TGTGCCAGCAGCGATGTCAGCGGCGCGGGAGATACGCAGTATTTT	CASSDVSGAGDTQYF
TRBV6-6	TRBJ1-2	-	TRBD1	TGTGCCAGCCGGGACAGGATCGGCTATGGCTACACCTTC	CASRDRIGYGYTF
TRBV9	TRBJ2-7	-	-	TGTGCCAGCAGCGTAGGCGGGGGCTCTCTCGAGCAGTACTTC	CASSVGGGSLEQYF
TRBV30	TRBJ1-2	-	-	TGTGCCTGGAGTAGGGCGGGGGGAAACTATGGCTACACCTTC	CAWSRAGGNYGYTF
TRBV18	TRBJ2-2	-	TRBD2	TGTGCCAGCTCACCACTAGCGGGGACTGGGACCGGGGAGCTGTTTTTT	CASSPLAGTGTGELFF
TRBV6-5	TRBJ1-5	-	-	TGTGCCAGTAAATTCAGTGCGGGGGGCTATCAGCCCCAGCATTTT	CASKFSAGGYQPQHF
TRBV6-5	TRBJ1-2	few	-	TGTGCCAGCAGTTACACTACAGGGTTCGCGAACTATGGCTACACCTTC	CASSYTTGFANYGYTF